This TCR beta chain was retrieved from a study of cytomegalovirus exposure and HLA in healthy donors. The CDR3 runs to 16 residues. Germline loops: CDR1 LNHDA, CDR2 SQIVND (reference sequence). With 3 bases clipped from V and 2 bases from J, the junction kept 2 bases outside the gene matches. PCR amplification relied on 60 Vbeta primers (plus 13 Jbeta primers). Libraries were prepared by immunoSEQ multiplex PCR; TCRdb keeps only in-frame clonotypes and omits some of them. This sample has approximately 240,000 clones, with 85% to 90% found just once. This clone turned up a few times. The chain is built from TRBV19 and TRBJ1-6; 9 bases map to TRBD1. The sequence was obtained from a woman aged 18-35 years in good health and CMV-seronegative. Sequenced material: PBMCs. CDR3 sequence: CASSMGQGPYNSPLHF. CDR3 bases: TGTGCCAGTAGTATGGGACAGGGCCCCTATAATTCACCCCTCCACTTT.